The 20 T cell receptor beta chains reported below all come from one sample, sequenced in a study of cytomegalovirus exposure and HLA in healthy donors. PCR used 60 Vbeta primers and 13 Jbeta primers. Only in-frame clones appear in the TCRdb table, and some are missing; sequencing was by immunoSEQ multiplex PCR. The sample has about 100,000 clones, more than 65% seen once. The sequenced material came from PBMCs. Every receptor here comes from a woman under 30 in good health and CMV-seropositive.

This clone was detected once. The CDR3 sequence is CASSFRDTDTQYF. The CDR3 coding sequence is TGTGCCAGCAGCTTCCGGGACACAGATACGCAGTATTTT. The chain employs TRBV14 and TRBJ2-3, with D perhaps matching TRBD2 (5 bases). The CDR3 runs to 13 residues. Germline V gene sequence: CDR1 SGHDN, CDR2 FVKESK. Trimming shortened V by 5 bases and J by 2 bases, and 8 bases separated the two germline ends.

J is TRBJ2-3 and V is TRBV29-1; the match to TRBD2 covers 8 bases. With 6 bases clipped from V and 2 bases from J, the junction kept 10 bases outside the gene matches. Germline lookup yields CDR1 SQVTM and CDR2 ANQGSEA. The CDR3 runs to 15 residues. In DNA form, the CDR3 reads TGCAGCGTGGTTATGACTAGCGCGATCACAGATACGCAGTATTTT. This gives the protein CSVVMTSAITDTQYF.

This sequence joins TRBV7-2 and TRBJ2-3; D is unresolved. The CDR3 spans 17 residues. Per the germline V gene, CDR1 is SGHTA and CDR2 is FQGNSA. V was pared by 1 base and J by 1 base, with 15 bases between. The CDR3 DNA follows: TGTGCCAGCAGCTTAGACCGCCATGGCCCTGGCACAGATACGCAGTATTTT. Its protein is CASSLDRHGPGTDTQYF.

The chain employs TRBV28 and TRBJ2-5; D might be TRBD1 (5 bases). The CDR3 has 14 residues. Germline-derived CDR1 and CDR2 are MDHEN and SYDVKM. V was cut by 6 bases and J by 5 bases, with 16 bases left in between. CDR3 region: CASRKQVYGETQYF. CDR3 bases: TGTGCCAGCAGGAAACAGGTCTATGGGGAGACCCAGTACTTC.

The chain carries TRBV4-1 and TRBJ2-1; 10 bases line up with TRBD2. Trimming at V came to 1 base and at J to 8 bases, leaving 2 bases not matched to a gene. There are 14 residues in the CDR3. Germline V gives CDR1 MGHRA, CDR2 YSYEKL. The CDR3 protein is CASSQVAGGHEQFF. CDR3 in DNA: TGCGCCAGCAGCCAAGTAGCGGGAGGCCATGAGCAGTTCTTC.

The chain couples TRBV2 to TRBJ1-3; 7 bases agree with TRBD1. Losses at the gene ends were 11 bases for V and 3 bases for J; bases not matched to a gene: 16. Looked up from germline, CDR1 is SNHLY and CDR2 is FYNNEI. This CDR3 is built from 16 residues. The CDR3 nucleotides are TGTGCCCCCGGGGACAGCCCCAATGGCATTGGAAACACCATATATTTT. Its protein product is CAPGDSPNGIGNTIYF.

The CDR3, as DNA: TGTGCCAGCAGTTACTTCGGGGGGACAGGGGACGAGCAGTACTTC. Its translation: CASSYFGGTGDEQYF. The chain couples TRBV6-5 to TRBJ2-7; 10 positions agree with TRBD1. J lost 5 bases, V lost 1 base, and 5 bases had no gene match. The germline V gene has CDR1 MNHEY and CDR2 SVGAGI. CDR3 length: 15 residues.

This chain uses TRBV5-6 with TRBJ2-5; no reliable D call. Gene TRBJ2-7 matches the end of the DNA better, so the J call may be wrong. The CDR3 consists of 14 residues. Germline V gives CDR1 SGHDT, CDR2 YYEEEE. CDR3 sequence: CASSWISRPYEQYF. As DNA, the CDR3 is TGTGCCAGCAGCTGGATCAGCAGGCCCTACGAGCAGTACTTC.

The J gene is TRBJ1-1, the V gene TRBV9, with a tentative D call TRBD1 (5 bases). The CDR3 is 14 residues long. CDR1 SGDLS and CDR2 YYNGEE come from the germline V gene. Deletions cut 1 base from V and 2 bases from J, with 9 bases between. The CDR3 loop reads CASSVTWTNTEAFF. The CDR3 coding sequence is TGTGCCAGCAGCGTAACCTGGACAAACACTGAAGCTTTCTTT.

This clone occurred many times. V usage is TRBV6-4 and J usage is TRBJ2-1; 9 nucleotides align to TRBD1. V shed 4 bases and J 4 bases; nucleotides not matched to a gene: 8. The CDR3 runs 16 residues. Germline V CDR1 and CDR2: MRHNA, SNTAGT. CDR3 in amino acids: CASSGAWTGDYNEQFF. The CDR3 region has the DNA TGTGCCAGCAGTGGGGCCTGGACAGGGGATTACAATGAGCAGTTCTTC.

V is TRBV7-9 and J is TRBJ2-7; TRBD2 might be the D (6 bases). The germline V gene has CDR1 SEHNR and CDR2 FQNEAQ (reference sequence). V was cut by 1 base and J by 9 bases, with 10 bases left in between. There are 12 residues in the CDR3. CDR3 residues: CASSLEEGRQYF. DNA of the CDR3: TGTGCCAGCAGCTTAGAGGAGGGGAGGCAGTACTTC.

This clone was observed a few times. This chain joins TRBV29-1 and TRBJ2-3; 9 nucleotides agree with TRBD2. Germline V gene data show CDR1 as SQVTM and CDR2 as ANQGSEA. The junction had 6 bases not matched to a gene; V was cut back by 7 bases and J by 4 bases. CDR3 length: 13 residues. CDR3 sequence (DNA): TGCAGCGCCGGACTAGCGTGGGCAGATACGCAGTATTTT. Translating it yields CSAGLAWADTQYF.

V and J are TRBV10-3 and TRBJ2-3; D is ambiguous. The germline V gene encodes CDR1 ENHRY and CDR2 SYGVKD. With 3 bases removed from V and 4 bases from J, the gap between germline ends came to 20 bases. The CDR3 covers 17 residues. This CDR3 is CAISEGPPGLGPDTQYF. The CDR3 DNA is TGTGCCATCAGTGAAGGCCCCCCCGGGTTGGGTCCAGATACGCAGTATTTT.

The V gene is TRBV4-3, the J gene TRBJ2-1, with 13 bases fitting TRBD2. From germline, CDR1 is LGHNA and CDR2 YSLEER. The length of the CDR3 is 14 residues. Trimming removed 8 bases from V and 9 bases from J; junction bases left unmatched: 7. CDR3 in DNA: TGCGCCAGCGGGACTAGCGGGAATAAAGGTGAGCAGTTCTTC. This gives the protein CASGTSGNKGEQFF.

The chain's CDR3 is CASSAIAGGIGETQYF. DNA for the CDR3: TGTGCCAGTAGTGCGATAGCGGGGGGGATCGGAGAGACCCAGTACTTC. J is TRBJ2-5 and V is TRBV19; 11 positions agree with TRBD2. The trim removed 5 bases at V and 4 bases at J, leaving 9 bases unmatched. CDR3 size: 16 residues. From germline, CDR1 is LNHDA and CDR2 SQIVND (reference sequence). Based on the CDR3 plus reference TRBV19 and TRBJ2-5, the full variable domain is DGGITQSPKYLFRKEGQNVTLSCEQNLNHDAMYWYRQDPGQGLRLIYYSQIVNDFQKGDIAEGYSVSREKKESFPLTVTSAQKNPTAFYLCASSAIAGGIGETQYFGPGTRLLVL.

In the case of this clone: The same CDR3 arises from other DNA sequences in this sample as well. V gene TRBV30 combines with J gene TRBJ2-3; the D is unclear. Germline V gene data show CDR1 as GTSNPN and CDR2 as SVGIG (reference sequence). There are 13 residues in the CDR3. Trimming left V 0 bases short and J 4 bases short, with 8 bases between. The chain's CDR3 is CAWSVRRADTQYF. CDR3 sequence (DNA): TGTGCCTGGAGTGTACGTCGGGCAGATACGCAGTATTTT.

The chain couples TRBV7-6 to TRBJ1-3; no firm D call. The germline gives CDR1 SGHVS, CDR2 FNYEAQ. CDR3 size: 16 residues. The V end was cut by 1 base, the J end by 0 bases, with 10 bases between. The CDR3 is CASSLGTSISGNTIYF. For the CDR3, the DNA is TGTGCCAGCAGCTTAGGGACTTCAATCTCTGGAAACACCATATATTTT.

The chain uses TRBV4-3 and TRBJ2-7, with TRBD1 matching over 8 bases. Germline-derived CDR1 and CDR2 are LGHNA and YSLEER. Trimming at V came to 4 bases and at J to 3 bases, leaving 5 bases not matched to a gene. The CDR3 extends over 14 amino acids. Here the CDR3 reads CASSPGTGIYEQYF. The CDR3 DNA reads TGCGCCAGCAGCCCCGGGACAGGAATCTACGAGCAGTACTTC.

The chain links TRBV20-1 to TRBJ1-1; 8 bases align to TRBD1. J gave up 11 bases and V 3 bases, and 5 bases lay outside the gene matches. CDR1 is DFQATT, CDR2 SNEGSKA, per germline (reference sequence). This CDR3 has 11 amino acids. CDR3 DNA: TGCAGTGCTAGGGAGGACAGGGAGGCTTTCTTT. Its protein is CSAREDREAFF.

This clone was seen just once. CDR3 sequence: CASSVEGQGPDTQYF. CDR3 coding DNA: TGTGCCAGCAGCGTAGAGGGACAGGGCCCAGATACGCAGTATTTT. The V gene is TRBV9, the J gene TRBJ2-3; 9 bases agree with TRBD1. This CDR3 contains 15 residues. J gave up 4 bases and V 0 bases, and 3 bases lay outside the gene matches. Germline loops: CDR1 SGDLS, CDR2 YYNGEE.